Described below is a single TCR beta chain sequence and its context. The V segment lost 2 bases and the J segment 0 bases; nucleotides outside the gene matches: 12. Germline CDR1 ENHRY, CDR2 SYGVKD. The CDR3 is 20 amino acids. Clones were sequenced by immunoSEQ multiplex PCR, and TCRdb holds only the in-frame ones, with some missing. The repertoire holds roughly 15,000 clones, around 62% seen once, with more than 9% in the top ten. This record comes from a study of T cell clonotyping in hematopoietic cell transplantation. This clonotype originated in a human donor who either received an allogeneic hematopoietic cell transplant for a myeloid malignancy or was a related donor (not recorded which). Some clones in this sample may be carry-over from other donors' samples. This sequence joins TRBV10-3 and TRBJ2-1, with 11 bases identical to TRBD2. Sequenced sample: PBMCs. Written as DNA, the CDR3 is TGTGCCATCAGTGAGCCACTAGGGACTAGCGGATTAAGCTCCTACAATGAGCAGTTCTTC. Its protein is CAISEPLGTSGLSSYNEQFF.